The 20 T cell receptor beta chains in this list originate from one sample, sequenced in a study of blood T cell repertoires in COVID-19. Some clones are missing from TCRdb's copy, which holds only in-frame ones; the method was immunoSEQ multiplex PCR. The sample contains about 200,000 clones, roughly 82% of which appear only once. The source material was peripheral blood. These receptors all stem from a woman aged 60 to 75 with COVID-19, enrolled during active disease.

The rearrangement uses TRBV4-1 and TRBJ1-4; D is ambiguous. Germline V gene lookup returns CDR1 MGHRA and CDR2 YSYEKL. The V end was cut by 4 bases, the J end by 2 bases, with 14 bases between. The CDR3 contains 16 residues. The CDR3 DNA follows: TGCGCCAGCAGCCTGGGAGAGGGATATACTAATGAAAAACTGTTTTTT. Translation gives CASSLGEGYTNEKLFF.

The CDR3 DNA sequence: TGCAGCGTCGCTAGCGGGGGGGGCCCAGAGACCCAGTACTTC. Its translation: CSVASGGGPETQYF. The chain uses TRBV29-1 and TRBJ2-5; TRBD2 aligns across 12 bases. Germline CDR1 is SQVTM and CDR2 is ANQGSEA. J lost 4 bases, V lost 6 bases, and 6 bases had no gene match. CDR3 length: 14 amino acids.

Sample share makes this clone medium-sized. The chain has TRBV9 and TRBJ1-1, with 7 bases fitting TRBD1. Germline V gives CDR1 SGDLS, CDR2 YYNGEE. This CDR3 has 15 amino acids. The V gene end was trimmed by 4 bases and the J gene end by 2 bases; junction bases not matched to a gene: 8. CDR3 protein: CASSFFDRANTEAFF. CDR3 coding DNA: TGTGCCAGCAGCTTCTTCGACAGGGCTAACACTGAAGCTTTCTTT. Looking up the rest from reference TRBV9 and TRBJ1-1 gives the full variable domain: DSGVTQTPKHLITATGQRVTLRCSPRSGDLSVYWYQQSLDQGLQFLIQYYNGEERAKGNILERFSAQQFPDLHSELNLSSLELGDSALYFCASSFFDRANTEAFFGQGTRLTVV.

This clone was counted a few times. V gene TRBV27 combines with J gene TRBJ1-1; D may be TRBD1 (6 bases). Looked up from germline, CDR1 is MNHEY and CDR2 is SMNVEV (reference sequence). This CDR3 has 14 amino acids. V was shortened by 3 bases and J by 4 bases, with 12 bases between the two germline ends. This CDR3 reads CASSFQGYGTEAFF. The CDR3, as DNA: TGTGCCAGCAGTTTTCAGGGGTATGGCACTGAAGCTTTCTTT.

V usage is TRBV5-1 and J usage is TRBJ2-2; 10 nucleotides line up with TRBD1. V lost 7 bases to trimming and J lost 1 base; unmatched junction nucleotides: 4. Germline lookup yields CDR1 SGHRS and CDR2 YFSETQ. The CDR3 has 15 residues. Here the CDR3 DNA reads TGCGCCAGCCTGGGACAGGGGATGAACACCGGGGAGCTGTTTTTT. This encodes CASLGQGMNTGELFF.

V gene TRBV7-9 combines with J gene TRBJ1-3; 10 bases are a match to TRBD1. V lost 8 bases, J lost 1 base, and 2 bases stayed unmatched. This CDR3 comprises 14 residues. The germline V gene encodes CDR1 SEHNR and CDR2 FQNEAQ (reference sequence). The CDR3: CASRQGASGNTIYF. CDR3 sequence (DNA): TGTGCCAGCCGACAGGGGGCTTCTGGAAACACCATATATTTT.

The chain joins TRBV4-3 to TRBJ2-4, with a possible D match to TRBD2 (5 bases). The CDR3 consists of 17 residues. Germline CDR1 reads LGHNA; CDR2 reads YSLEER. The ends were cut back, 2 bases at V and 0 bases at J, with 14 bases in the middle. CDR3 coding DNA: TGCGCCAGCAGCCAAAGCTTAGCGCTACTAGCCAAAAACATTCAGTACTTC. It codes for CASSQSLALLAKNIQYF.

The chain joins TRBV27 to TRBJ2-2; TRBD1 matches at 9 bases. The germline V gene encodes CDR1 MNHEY and CDR2 SMNVEV (reference sequence). This CDR3 has 14 amino acids. Unmatched junction bases numbered 12, after V lost 6 bases and J lost 13 bases. The CDR3 reads CASSFRGMDRGLFF. Written as DNA, the CDR3 is TGTGCCAGCAGCTTTCGAGGGATGGACAGGGGGCTGTTTTTT.

V usage is TRBV5-6 and J usage is TRBJ1-6, with 12 nucleotides matching TRBD1. The CDR3 consists of 18 residues. J gave up 10 bases and V 0 bases, and 11 bases lay outside the gene matches. The germline CDR1 and CDR2 sequences are SGHDT and YYEEEE. The CDR3 sequence is CASSLAGTGGAQSSPLHF. In DNA form, the CDR3 reads TGTGCCAGCAGCTTGGCCGGGACAGGGGGCGCGCAGAGCTCACCCCTCCACTTT.

This rearrangement joins TRBV6-6 to TRBJ1-1; a weak D match, TRBD1 (6 bases). Germline V gene sequence: CDR1 MNHNY, CDR2 SVGAGI (reference sequence). Trimming took off 4 bases at V and 5 bases at J, with 20 bases between the two ends. The CDR3 loop spans 16 amino acids. CDR3 region: CASSFGPGEQDTEAFF. The CDR3 DNA follows: TGTGCCAGCAGTTTTGGACCAGGGGAACAGGATACTGAAGCTTTCTTT.

This chain connects TRBV23-1 to TRBJ2-7; 9 nucleotides agree with TRBD2. TRBV23-1 is recorded as an ORF, its role being uncertain. V trimming: 4 bases; J trimming: 6 bases; junction bases outside the gene matches: 7. The CDR3 has 14 amino acids. CDR3 amino acids: CASSRGTSTGEQYF. CDR3 sequence (DNA): TGCGCCAGCAGTCGCGGGACTAGCACGGGCGAGCAGTACTTC.

The chain combines TRBV7-2 with TRBJ2-1; the match to TRBD2 covers 10 bases. Germline CDR1 is SGHTA and CDR2 is FQGNSA. After removal of 1 base from V and 5 bases from J, the junction contained 14 bases not matched to a gene. The CDR3 loop spans 19 amino acids. This CDR3 is CASSLVSSGRARRDNEQFF. The CDR3 region has the DNA TGTGCCAGCAGCTTAGTTTCCAGCGGGAGGGCCCGTAGAGACAATGAGCAGTTCTTC. Full variable domain (missing parts from reference TRBV7-2 and TRBJ2-1): GAGVSQSPSNKVTEKGKDVELRCDPISGHTALYWYRQSLGQGLEFLIYFQGNSAPDKSGLPSDRFSAERTGGSVSTLTIQRTQQEDSAVYLCASSLVSSGRARRDNEQFFGPGTRLTVL.

The chain is built from TRBV19 and TRBJ1-1, with D possibly being TRBD1 (6 bases). This CDR3 comprises 13 residues. Trimming shortened V by 6 bases and J by 1 base, and 9 bases separated the two germline ends. The germline V gene encodes CDR1 LNHDA and CDR2 SQIVND (reference sequence). The CDR3 sequence: CASSVGQNTEAFF. The CDR3 region has the DNA TGTGCCAGTAGCGTGGGACAGAACACTGAAGCTTTCTTT. The whole variable domain, remainder taken from reference TRBV19 and TRBJ1-1, is DGGITQSPKYLFRKEGQNVTLSCEQNLNHDAMYWYRQDPGQGLRLIYYSQIVNDFQKGDIAEGYSVSREKKESFPLTVTSAQKNPTAFYLCASSVGQNTEAFFGQGTRLTVV.

V usage is TRBV27 and J usage is TRBJ2-1; 7 bases are shared with TRBD2. The CDR3 is made up of 18 amino acids. Trimming took 0 bases from V and 0 from J; bases not matched to a gene: 8. Germline V gives CDR1 MNHEY, CDR2 SMNVEV (reference sequence). The CDR3 sequence is CASSLSVLAASSYNEQFF. CDR3 DNA sequence: TGTGCCAGCAGTTTATCGGTCCTAGCGGCCAGCTCCTACAATGAGCAGTTCTTC.

The chain carries TRBV3-1 (or the pseudogene TRBV3-2) and TRBJ1-4; 11 nucleotides match TRBD1. The CDR3 runs to 19 residues. Germline trimming cut 1 base from V and 7 bases from J; bases unmatched to any gene: 14. Per the germline V gene, CDR1 is LGHDT and CDR2 is YNNKEL (reference sequence). The CDR3 sequence is CASSQGTFGTGGGGEKLFF. The CDR3 DNA follows: TGTGCCAGCAGCCAAGGGACCTTTGGGACAGGGGGAGGAGGTGAAAAACTGTTTTTT.

V is TRBV2 and J is TRBJ1-5; D gene uncertain. This CDR3 has 14 residues. V lost 5 bases and J 6 bases, leaving 14 bases between the germline ends. Germline V gene lookup returns CDR1 SNHLY and CDR2 FYNNEI. CDR3 loop: CASSPAVASQPQHF. CDR3 sequence (DNA): TGTGCCAGCAGTCCGGCGGTAGCAAGTCAGCCCCAGCATTTT.

This clone was seen many times. The rearrangement uses TRBV5-4 and TRBJ2-2; TRBD1 aligns across 8 bases. The V gene end was trimmed by 4 bases and the J gene end by 4 bases; junction bases not matched to a gene: 6. Germline CDR1 and CDR2: SGHNT and YYREEE (reference sequence). The CDR3 spans 15 residues. The CDR3 nucleotides read TGTGCCAGCAGCCCAACCAGGGGGCCCACCGGGGAGCTGTTTTTT. As protein: CASSPTRGPTGELFF.

The chain recombines TRBV6-1 with TRBJ2-3, with D maybe TRBD1 (6 bases). V was shortened by 3 bases and J by 2 bases, with 12 bases between the two germline ends. This CDR3 contains 15 residues. Germline CDR1 MNHNS, CDR2 SASEGT. Here the CDR3 DNA reads TGTGCCAGCAGTGACGGACAGTTGGCCACAGATACGCAGTATTTT. It yields the protein CASSDGQLATDTQYF.

The CDR3 bases are TGCGCCAGCAGCTTGGGGCTAGCGGGAGGATCAGGCGAGCAGTACTTC. Amino acid sequence: CASSLGLAGGSGEQYF. The chain uses TRBV5-1 and TRBJ2-7, with TRBD2 identical over 11 bases. This CDR3 comprises 16 residues. The J segment lost 6 bases and the V segment lost 0 bases, leaving 8 bases of the junction unmatched. Germline loops: CDR1 SGHRS, CDR2 YFSETQ.

The chain carries TRBV9 and TRBJ2-2; D is possibly TRBD1 (5 bases). In germline, CDR1 is SGDLS, CDR2 YYNGEE. CDR3 size: 16 residues. Trimming shortened V by 0 bases and J by 4 bases, and 13 bases separated the two germline ends. CDR3 sequence (DNA): TGTGCCAGCAGCGTAGACGCAGGGATCGGCACCGGGGAGCTGTTTTTT. It yields the protein CASSVDAGIGTGELFF.